This T cell receptor beta chain was sequenced during a study of blood T cell repertoires in COVID-19. The overall study: COVID-19 samples, acute and convalescent, were from the United States, Italy and Spain. In each case, the material was cDNA or gDNA derived from T cells, B-cell-depleted T cells, or PBMCs.

Methods used by the authors: Estimated nucleated cell counts came from reference gene primer amplification. Libraries were prepared by immunoSEQ multiplex PCR; TCRdb keeps only in-frame clonotypes and omits some of them. D and trimming were read from the DNA, whereas the V and J calls and clone size are those reported in that table. The sample has around 150,000 clones; 87% are singletons. CDR3 size: 15 residues. Germline loops: CDR1 MNHEY, CDR2 SVGEGT. V was cut by 2 bases and J by 4 bases, with 14 bases left in between. This clonotype was sampled from a human donor in a cohort sampled during active COVID-19. The genes are TRBV6-2 or TRBV6-3 and TRBJ1-2; weak D call: TRBD1 (5 bases). Sequencing used peripheral blood. The CDR3 nucleotides are TGTGCCAGCAGTTACCAACGGACATCTCTCTATGGCTACACCTTC. Translation gives CASSYQRTSLYGYTF.